Following are 23 T cell receptor beta chains from one sample sequenced in a study of blood T cell repertoires in COVID-19. Using immunoSEQ multiplex PCR, the repertoire was profiled, and TCRdb retains in-frame clones only, with some absent. The sample carries about 250,000 clones, roughly 85% recorded once. The sample comprised peripheral blood. These receptors all stem from a man aged 50 to 60 with COVID-19, enrolled during active disease.

This chain connects TRBV7-9 to TRBJ1-2; 9 bases are a match to TRBD1. The junction had 10 bases not matched to a gene; V was cut back by 1 base and J by 7 bases. Looked up from germline, CDR1 is SEHNR and CDR2 is FQNEAQ (reference sequence). The length of the CDR3 is 16 residues. The CDR3 reads CASSLDVRTGEIGYTF. Written as DNA, the CDR3 is TGTGCCAGCAGCTTAGACGTTCGGACAGGGGAAATTGGCTACACCTTC.

The J gene is TRBJ1-2, the V gene TRBV24-1; tentative D call: TRBD1 (5 bases). This CDR3 region has 14 residues. CDR1 KGHDR and CDR2 SFDVKD come from the germline V gene. V was cut by 4 bases and J by 6 bases, with 14 bases left in between. The CDR3 sequence: CATSDHLAGDGYTF. CDR3 nucleotides: TGTGCCACCAGTGACCACCTCGCGGGGGATGGCTACACCTTC.

This chain connects TRBV21-1 to TRBJ2-2; the table's D call of TRBD1 was not tested on the DNA. TRBV21-1 counts as a pseudogene. The CDR3 loop spans 16 amino acids. The CDR3 DNA reads as TGTGCCAGCAGCAAAGGCCACAGGGGGAACACCGGGGAGCTGTTTTTT. This encodes CASSKGHRGNTGELFF.

This chain connects TRBV10-3 to TRBJ1-2, with TRBD1 as a possible D gene (6 bases). Germline CDR1 reads ENHRY; CDR2 reads SYGVKD. This CDR3 is 11 amino acids long. Trimming removed 4 bases from V and 8 bases from J, with 8 bases in between. The CDR3 is CAISGGGGYTF. As DNA, the CDR3 is TGTGCCATCAGTGGCGGGGGCGGCTACACCTTC.

This chain joins TRBV5-4 and TRBJ1-2, with D uncertain. From germline, CDR1 is SGHNT and CDR2 YYREEE (reference sequence). This CDR3 has 11 residues. Trimming stripped 3 bases from V and 8 bases from J, with 8 bases between. As DNA, the CDR3 is TGTGCCAGCAGCTCTATTGCAGGCTACACCTTC. Translating it yields CASSSIAGYTF.

The chain is built from TRBV6-4 and TRBJ1-1, with 10 bases identical to TRBD1. The CDR3 covers 14 residues. Germline V gene data show CDR1 as MRHNA and CDR2 as SNTAGT. V shed 7 bases, J shed 11 bases, and the junction held 13 bases outside the gene matches. CDR3 protein: CASMLDRGDPVAFF. The DNA for the CDR3 is TGTGCCAGCATGCTGGACAGGGGGGATCCTGTTGCTTTCTTT.

The V gene is TRBV7-9, the J gene TRBJ1-4, with TRBD1 identical over 7 bases. The CDR3 runs to 16 residues. The junction had 9 bases not matched to a gene; V was cut back by 5 bases and J by 3 bases. The germline V gene has CDR1 SEHNR and CDR2 FQNEAQ (reference sequence). The CDR3 DNA reads TGTGCCAGCAGCCCCGAGACAGGGAGTTCTAATGAAAAACTGTTTTTT. This encodes CASSPETGSSNEKLFF. Based on the CDR3 plus reference TRBV7-9 and TRBJ1-4, the full variable domain is DTGVSQNPRHKITKRGQNVTFRCDPISEHNRLYWYRQTLGQGPEFLTYFQNEAQLEKSRLLSDRFSAERPKGSFSTLEIQRTEQGDSAMYLCASSPETGSSNEKLFFGSGTQLSVL.

This clone was seen once. This CDR3 is CASSDSGHLNTEAFF. CDR3 bases: TGTGCCAGCAGTGACTCCGGACACCTGAACACTGAAGCTTTCTTT. The rearrangement links TRBV2 to TRBJ1-1; the D gene is possibly TRBD1 (5 bases). CDR1 and CDR2 (germline): SNHLY, FYNNEI. The CDR3 contains 15 residues. Trimming pared 3 bases from V and 0 bases from J, leaving 11 bases between. Full variable domain (outside the CDR3, taken from reference TRBV2 and TRBJ1-1): EPEVTQTPSHQVTQMGQEVILRCVPISNHLYFYWYRQILGQKVEFLVSFYNNEISEKSEIFDDQFSVERPDGSNFTLKIRSTKLEDSAMYFCASSDSGHLNTEAFFGQGTRLTVV.

The chain uses TRBV18 and TRBJ2-2; D is ambiguous. The CDR3 runs 13 residues. V lost 6 bases and J 0 bases, leaving 5 bases between the germline ends. Per germline, CDR1 KGHSH and CDR2 LQKENI. The CDR3 region has the DNA TGTGCCAGCTCTGAGTCGAACACCGGGGAGCTGTTTTTT. Its translation is CASSESNTGELFF.

DNA of the CDR3: TGTGCCAGCAGTTCGGGACTCGCGGAGACCCAGTACTTC. This translates into CASSSGLAETQYF. The chain has TRBV28 and TRBJ2-5, with D tentatively TRBD2 (6 bases). V dropped 4 bases and J dropped 5 bases, with 11 bases sitting between them. The germline gives CDR1 MDHEN, CDR2 SYDVKM. The length of the CDR3 is 13 residues.

The CDR3 DNA reads as TGTGCCAGCAGCGTAGCGTGGGGAACGGGGACTGAAGCTTTCTTT. Translated: CASSVAWGTGTEAFF. The chain combines TRBV9 with TRBJ1-1; D remains ambiguous. Germline V CDR1 and CDR2: SGDLS, YYNGEE. V was cut by 0 bases and J by 5 bases, with 14 bases left in between. There are 15 residues in the CDR3.

The chain links TRBV19 to TRBJ1-1; 10 bases map to TRBD1. The CDR3 is 15 residues long. Trimming at V came to 7 bases and at J to 4 bases, leaving 9 bases not matched to a gene. Germline lookup yields CDR1 LNHDA and CDR2 SQIVND (reference sequence). The CDR3 is CASKVLGQGVTEAFF. The CDR3 coding sequence is TGTGCCAGTAAAGTATTAGGACAGGGGGTCACTGAAGCTTTCTTT.

The rearrangement joins TRBV7-2 to TRBJ2-3; 16 bases are shared with TRBD2. Germline values: CDR1 SGHTA, CDR2 FQGNSA. The CDR3 extends over 17 amino acids. V lost 5 bases and J lost 3; bases outside the gene matches: 5. Here the CDR3 reads CASSTGTSGGGTDTQYF. Written as DNA, the CDR3 is TGTGCCAGCAGCACCGGGACTAGCGGGGGGGGGACAGATACGCAGTATTTT.

The genes are TRBV4-1 and TRBJ1-2, with unresolved D. This CDR3 has 15 residues. Trimming took off 0 bases at V and 4 bases at J, with 12 bases between the two ends. The germline CDR1 and CDR2 sequences are MGHRA and YSYEKL. CDR3: CASSQEQIIGYGYTF. CDR3 nucleotides: TGCGCCAGCAGCCAAGAGCAGATTATTGGCTATGGCTACACCTTC.

This clone appeared many times. The chain recombines TRBV7-9 with TRBJ1-1; D is possibly TRBD1 (5 bases). Germline V CDR1 and CDR2: SEHNR, FQNEAQ (reference sequence). The CDR3 is made up of 15 amino acids. Deletions cut 3 bases from V and 2 bases from J, with 13 bases between. The CDR3 protein is CASSLGGADNTEAFF. In DNA form, the CDR3 reads TGTGCCAGCAGCTTGGGCGGGGCGGACAACACTGAAGCTTTCTTT.

This sequence joins TRBV6-5 and TRBJ2-3; 7 bases line up with TRBD2. CDR1 and CDR2 from the germline V gene are MNHEY and SVGAGI. With 6 bases clipped from V and 6 bases from J, the junction kept 12 bases outside the gene matches. This CDR3 spans 15 amino acids. The CDR3 loop reads CASRQRGLHTDTQYF. Here the CDR3 DNA reads TGTGCCAGCAGACAAAGGGGACTACACACTGATACGCAGTATTTT.

The chain is built from TRBV2 and TRBJ1-2, with a weak D call TRBD1 (5 bases). The V gene lost 0 bases and the J gene lost 3 bases, with 8 bases spanning the gap. CDR3 size: 14 residues. CDR1 is SNHLY, CDR2 FYNNEI, per germline. Here the CDR3 DNA reads TGTGCCAGCAGTGAAGCGGGGGGGTACTATGGCTACACCTTC. This codes for CASSEAGGYYGYTF.

This clone showed up just a few times. The chain employs TRBV5-1 and TRBJ2-7; no clear D. CDR3 length equals 12 residues. CDR1 and CDR2 from the germline V gene are SGHRS and YFSETQ. V was shortened by 0 bases and J by 4 bases, with 5 bases between the two germline ends. DNA of the CDR3: TGCGCCAGCAGCTTGGACGGGTACGAGCAGTACTTC. Its translation is CASSLDGYEQYF.

The chain joins TRBV15 to TRBJ2-1, with 8 bases matching TRBD1. Germline V gene sequence: CDR1 LNHNV, CDR2 YYDKDF (reference sequence). J gave up 7 bases and V 1 base, and 6 bases lay outside the gene matches. The CDR3 is 15 amino acids. Here the CDR3 DNA reads TGTGCCACCAGCAGAGGGCAGGGGGCCCGAAATGAGCAGTTCTTC. It encodes CATSRGQGARNEQFF.

This sequence joins TRBV3-1 (or the pseudogene TRBV3-2) and TRBJ2-1, with D perhaps TRBD2 (5 bases). The ends were cut back, 0 bases at V and 0 bases at J, with 21 bases in the middle. Germline V lookup: CDR1 LGHDT, CDR2 YNNKEL (reference sequence). The CDR3 runs 20 residues. The CDR3 sequence is CASSQDLTRGKRSSYNEQFF. The CDR3 DNA sequence: TGTGCCAGCAGCCAAGATTTGACCAGAGGCAAGCGGAGCTCCTACAATGAGCAGTTCTTC.

This chain connects TRBV11-3 to TRBJ2-7; possible D gene TRBD2, 7 bases. The CDR3 has 18 amino acids. V was shortened by 0 bases and J by 1 base, with 19 bases between the two germline ends. Germline CDR1 and CDR2: SGHNT and YENEEA. CDR3 coding DNA: TGTGCCAGCAGCTTAGATAGGGGAGGGACACGCAAATCCTACGAGCAGTACTTC. Protein product: CASSLDRGGTRKSYEQYF.

The chain is built from TRBV6-2 or TRBV6-3 and TRBJ1-5, with D tentatively TRBD1 (5 bases). Germline-derived CDR1 and CDR2 are MNHEY and SVGEGT. The CDR3 length is 14 residues. Trimming took 6 bases from V and 6 from J, leaving 15 bases between them. The CDR3 coding sequence is TGTGCCAGCAGCTCAGGGTTGAGTAGTCAGCCCCAGCATTTT. Protein sequence: CASSSGLSSQPQHF.

The J gene is TRBJ2-1, the V gene TRBV2; a weak D match, TRBD1 (6 bases). CDR1 and CDR2 from the germline V gene are SNHLY and FYNNEI. The CDR3 totals 16 residues. V gave up 7 bases and J gave up 7 bases, with 23 bases separating them. CDR3 sequence reads: CASKFEVGGAGNEQFF. The CDR3, as DNA: TGTGCCAGCAAATTCGAAGTTGGGGGCGCAGGGAATGAGCAGTTCTTC. Drawing the rest from reference TRBV2 and TRBJ2-1, the complete variable domain is EPEVTQTPSHQVTQMGQEVILRCVPISNHLYFYWYRQILGQKVEFLVSFYNNEISEKSEIFDDQFSVERPDGSNFTLKIRSTKLEDSAMYFCASKFEVGGAGNEQFFGPGTRLTVL.